Below are 19 T cell receptor beta chains sequenced from a single sample in a study of Graves' ophthalmopathy and Graves' hyperthyroidism. RNA transcripts served as template for amplifying TCR beta CDR3 sequences. An initial RT-PCR round employing HTBI primers preceded a second-round multiplex PCR. TCRdb used MiXCR to reprocess the multiplex PCR reads, holding one entry per CDR3 protein. The sample lists around 400,000 distinct CDR3 sequences, around 17% occurring once. The specimen was peripheral blood. The receptors derive from a woman younger than 30 with Graves' ophthalmopathy.

On this clonotype itself: A read error may produce the germline difference seen at one junction end. The gene calls are TRBV6-4 and TRBJ2-5; 7 nucleotides line up with TRBD1. The CDR3 is made up of 19 amino acids. CDR1 is MRHNA, CDR2 SNTAGT, per germline. This CDR3 is CASSDFIPTRYRGRETQYF. In DNA, the CDR3 is TGTGCCAGCAGCGACTTTATCCCCACCCGCTACAGGGGAAGAGAGACCCAGTACTTC.

The chain combines TRBV20-1 with TRBJ2-7; maybe TRBD1 (5 bases). Between the trimmed V and J ends, which lost 6 bases and 6 bases, there was a span of 15 bases. This CDR3 contains 12 residues. The germline gives CDR1 DFQATT, CDR2 SNEGSKA (reference sequence). DNA of the CDR3: TGCAGTGCCCCCAGGGTTTCGCTCGAGCAGTACTTC. Its translation: CSAPRVSLEQYF.

This clonotype has ten or more counts. J is TRBJ1-6 and V is TRBV30, with D perhaps matching TRBD1 (5 bases). CDR3 length equals 14 residues. CDR1 GTSNPN and CDR2 SVGIG come from the germline V gene (reference sequence). Trimming cost V 5 bases and J 7 bases, with 15 bases left between them. This chain's CDR3 is CAWVNRRRNSPLHF. The CDR3 nucleotides are TGTGCCTGGGTGAACAGGCGGCGCAATTCACCCCTCCACTTT.

This clonotype was picked up a small number of times. This rearrangement joins TRBV5-4 to TRBJ2-7; D is perhaps TRBD2 (6 bases). CDR1 and CDR2 from the germline V gene are SGHNT and YYREEE (reference sequence). The length of the CDR3 is 15 residues. Between the trimmed V and J ends, which lost 0 bases and 6 bases, there was a span of 16 bases. DNA of the CDR3: TGTGCCAGCAGCTTGGCGGGAGTCCTTTCTTCCGAGCAGTACTTC. Its translation is CASSLAGVLSSEQYF.

This clonotype was seen at least ten times. The V call is TRBV30, the J call TRBJ1-5, with 9 positions matching TRBD1. The V segment lost 3 bases and the J segment 0 bases; nucleotides outside the gene matches: 0. Germline-derived CDR1 and CDR2 are GTSNPN and SVGIG (reference sequence). This CDR3 spans 14 amino acids. For the CDR3, the DNA is TGTGCCTGGAGGGACAGGGGTAGCAATCAGCCCCAGCATTTT. This codes for CAWRDRGSNQPQHF.

This clonotype was counted at least ten times. The rearrangement links TRBV5-6 to TRBJ2-2, with 10 bases that match TRBD1. With 4 bases clipped from V and 3 bases from J, the junction kept 3 bases outside the gene matches. The CDR3 contains 15 residues. Germline V gene data show CDR1 as SGHDT and CDR2 as YYEEEE. CDR3 bases: TGTGCCAGCAGCCGACAGGGGGCGCACACCGGGGAGCTGTTTTTT. This gives the protein CASSRQGAHTGELFF.

The chain has TRBV20-1 and TRBJ2-2; TRBD2 agrees at 14 bases. V shed 6 bases, J shed 5 bases, and the junction held 11 bases outside the gene matches. CDR3 size: 17 residues. Per germline, CDR1 DFQATT and CDR2 SNEGSKA (reference sequence). Written as DNA, the CDR3 is TGCAGTGCGGCCGGGACTAGCGGGAGAGGAAAAACCGGGGAGCTGTTTTTT. This translates into CSAAGTSGRGKTGELFF.

This clonotype came up many times. The genes are TRBV7-2 and TRBJ2-7; 7 bases match TRBD2. Trimming cost V 3 bases and J 6 bases; bases outside gene matches: 11. Germline V gene sequence: CDR1 SGHTA, CDR2 FQGNSA. The CDR3 totals 15 residues. In nucleotides, the CDR3 is TGTGCCAGCAGCTTGCGCTCCCTGTCGGGAGGCGAGCAGTACTTC. Amino acids: CASSLRSLSGGEQYF.

This clonotype has ten or more counts. This chain links TRBV30 with TRBJ2-7, with D perhaps TRBD2 (6 bases). CDR3 length equals 13 residues. V lost 2 bases, J lost 1 base, and 9 bases lay in between. Germline V gene lookup returns CDR1 GTSNPN and CDR2 SVGIG (reference sequence). CDR3 in DNA: TGTGCCTGGAGTCTAGCGTTTTCCTACGAGCAGTACTTC. Translation: CAWSLAFSYEQYF.

This clonotype was detected many times. This rearrangement joins TRBV24-1 to TRBJ1-1, with 7 bases matching TRBD1. The CDR3 length is 16 residues. Unmatched junction bases numbered 8, after V lost 4 bases and J lost 1 base. Germline-derived CDR1 and CDR2 are KGHDR and SFDVKD. CDR3 amino acids: CATSDTDRATNTEAFF. DNA for the CDR3: TGTGCCACCAGTGACACTGACAGGGCCACGAACACTGAAGCTTTCTTT.

The V and J genes are TRBV7-8 and TRBJ2-3; D not certain. The CDR3 spans 16 residues. CDR1 SGHVS and CDR2 FQNEAQ come from the germline V gene. V was pared by 1 base and J by 0 bases, with 11 bases between. The CDR3 bases are TGTGCCAGCAGCTTAGGGAGTTATATTAGCACAGATACGCAGTATTTT. Translated, it gives CASSLGSYISTDTQYF.

The chain uses TRBV28 and TRBJ2-7; D uncertain. Deletions cut 4 bases from V and 4 bases from J, with 14 bases between. Germline assignment: CDR1 MDHEN and CDR2 SYDVKM. The CDR3 sequence is 14 residues long. The CDR3 sequence: CASSSGSPPYEQYF. The DNA of the CDR3 is TGTGCCAGCAGTTCCGGGTCCCCTCCTTACGAGCAGTACTTC.

V is TRBV18 and J is TRBJ1-1; possibly TRBD1 for D (5 bases). Between the trimmed V and J ends, which lost 3 bases and 3 bases, there was a span of 26 bases. This CDR3 contains 19 residues. CDR1 KGHSH and CDR2 LQKENI come from the germline V gene. The CDR3 is CASSPESGLGRVSDTEAFF. CDR3 in DNA: TGTGCCAGCTCACCCGAGTCGGGTTTGGGCAGGGTGTCAGACACTGAAGCTTTCTTT.

The table lists this clonotype with many counts. This chain's CDR3 is CASSSSGASTGELFF. The CDR3 bases are TGTGCCAGCAGCTCCTCCGGGGCGAGCACCGGGGAGCTGTTTTTT. The rearrangement joins TRBV7-3 to TRBJ2-2; the D call may be TRBD1 or TRBD2 (5 bases each). CDR3 length: 15 amino acids. The germline gives CDR1 SGHTA, CDR2 FQGTGA. V shed 4 bases and J shed 4 bases, with 13 bases lying between them.

This clonotype was picked up many times. J is TRBJ2-7 and V is TRBV25-1, with no clear D. This CDR3 contains 13 residues. V shed 8 bases and J shed 1 base, with 12 bases lying between them. The germline gives CDR1 MGHDK, CDR2 SYGVNS. In DNA form, the CDR3 reads TGTGCCAGCCTTGCGTTCTCATCCTACGAGCAGTACTTC. Its translation is CASLAFSSYEQYF.

In its sample, this clonotype was seen many times. The gene calls are TRBV6-2 or TRBV6-3 and TRBJ2-7, with D unclear. Trimming removed 11 bases from V and 5 bases from J, with 16 bases in between. CDR1 is MNHEY, CDR2 SVGEGT, per germline. CDR3 length: 12 residues. CDR3 sequence: CAHSRTPNEQYF. The DNA for the CDR3 is TGTGCCCACAGTCGAACCCCTAACGAGCAGTACTTC.

This clonotype was detected ten times or more. The J gene is TRBJ1-5, the V gene TRBV28, with D hard to call. The CDR3 sequence is 13 residues long. Germline V lookup: CDR1 MDHEN, CDR2 SYDVKM. Trimming shortened V by 3 bases and J by 5 bases, and 8 bases separated the two germline ends. In DNA form, the CDR3 reads TGTGCCAGCAGTTTCGGAGGACATCAGCCCCAGCATTTT. Protein product: CASSFGGHQPQHF.

This clonotype showed up many times. The chain combines TRBV4-2 with TRBJ2-7; no clear D. Germline assignment: CDR1 LGHNA and CDR2 YNFKEQ. The germline V and J ends were trimmed by 0 bases and 0 bases, with 9 bases remaining between them. The CDR3 is 15 residues long. The CDR3 DNA is TGTGCCAGCAGCCAAGAATCGCCGAGCTCCTACGAGCAGTACTTC. Amino acid sequence: CASSQESPSSYEQYF.

This clonotype was detected ten times or more. J is TRBJ2-2 and V is TRBV12-3 or TRBV12-4; D is tentatively TRBD1 or TRBD2 (5 bases each). Trimming left V 6 bases short and J 4 bases short, with 9 bases between. This CDR3 comprises 13 residues. CDR3: CASRRGATGELFF. The CDR3 DNA sequence: TGTGCCAGCAGGCGAGGGGCCACCGGGGAGCTGTTTTTT.